What follows are 16 T cell receptor beta chains derived from one specimen sequenced in a study of CD8 T cells in ankylosing spondylitis. TCRdb re-derived calls from the 5' RACE reads in MiXCR, one entry per CDR3 protein. The data show about 320,000 distinct CDR3 sequences, about 9.9% seen once. Source material: blood, either unsorted or a sorted T cell fraction (not recorded which). The source of these receptors is a female donor with ankylosing spondylitis or in good health (not recorded which).

The chain combines TRBV5-6 with TRBJ2-1; a possible D gene is TRBD2 (5 bases). Trimming removed 2 bases from V and 0 bases from J, with 18 bases in between. CDR3 length: 18 amino acids. The germline CDR1 and CDR2 sequences are SGHDT and YYEEEE. The CDR3 nucleotides are TGTGCCAGCAGCTTTTCGGGATCTCTCCTTAGCTCCTACAATGAGCAGTTCTTC. It yields the protein CASSFSGSLLSSYNEQFF.

At least ten counts were recorded for this clonotype. J is TRBJ2-1 and V is TRBV20-1, with a weak D call TRBD2 (6 bases). The germline CDR1 and CDR2 sequences are DFQATT and SNEGSKA (reference sequence). Trimming removed 5 bases from V and 7 bases from J, with 18 bases in between. CDR3 length equals 14 residues. The CDR3 DNA follows: TGCAGTGCTTCCGGGACTGACCTTTTGAATGAGCAGTTCTTC. This sequence encodes CSASGTDLLNEQFF.

This clonotype was seen repeatedly, ten times or more. The chain recombines TRBV29-1 with TRBJ2-1; D gene unclear. Germline assignment: CDR1 SQVTM and CDR2 ANQGSEA. The CDR3 is made up of 10 amino acids. Trimming left V 8 bases short and J 5 bases short, with 7 bases between. For the CDR3, the DNA is TGCAGCACCCGGAACAATGAGCAGTTCTTC. It specifies CSTRNNEQFF.

The J gene is TRBJ2-7, the V gene TRBV6-1, with D maybe TRBD1 (5 bases). CDR3 length: 19 amino acids. V was shortened by 6 bases and J by 2 bases, with 29 bases between the two germline ends. Germline loops: CDR1 MNHNS, CDR2 SASEGT. CDR3 bases: TGTGCCAGCAGCCCCGATCCCCTTCGACAGTCTTCTCTGCCCTACGAGCAGTACTTC. This codes for CASSPDPLRQSSLPYEQYF.

This clonotype counts as medium-sized (0.01 to 0.1%). The chain links TRBV27 to TRBJ1-4, with D possibly being TRBD1 (6 bases). The germline gives CDR1 MNHEY, CDR2 SMNVEV (reference sequence). The CDR3 extends over 15 amino acids. V was shortened by 1 base and J by 6 bases, with 12 bases between the two germline ends. The CDR3 DNA is TGTGCCAGCAGTTTATTAGGGGGGGAGGATGAAAAACTGTTTTTT. Its protein product is CASSLLGGEDEKLFF. The full variable domain, its missing parts supplied by reference TRBV27 and TRBJ1-4, is EAQVTQNPRYLITVTGKKLTVTCSQNMNHEYMSWYRQDPGLGLRQIYYSMNVEVTDKGDVPEGYKVSRKEKRNFPLILESPSPNQTSLYFCASSLLGGEDEKLFFGSGTQLSVL.

This clonotype was seen ten or more times. The rearrangement uses TRBV9 and TRBJ2-4, with 10 bases fitting TRBD1. J was trimmed by 1 base and V by 0 bases; bases with no gene match: 10. Germline V gene lookup returns CDR1 SGDLS and CDR2 YYNGEE. The CDR3 contains 19 residues. In DNA form, the CDR3 reads TGTGCCAGCAGCGTAGCTACAGGGACAGGGGAGGCGGCCAAAAACATTCAGTACTTC. Amino acids: CASSVATGTGEAAKNIQYF.

This clonotype was detected ten times or more. The chain links TRBV20-1 to TRBJ2-7, with D hard to call. Germline V CDR1 and CDR2: DFQATT, SNEGSKA (reference sequence). This CDR3 has 13 residues. The CDR3 reads CRANIDRFNEQYF. CDR3 DNA: TGCAGGGCAAACATTGACCGGTTTAACGAGCAGTACTTC.

There are many counts of this clonotype. The chain is built from TRBV29-1 and TRBJ2-5; the D is unclear. The CDR3 runs 11 residues. Germline values: CDR1 SQVTM, CDR2 ANQGSEA. V lost 5 bases, J lost 5 bases, and 9 bases lay in between. CDR3 DNA: TGCAGCGTTCTAAATACGGAGACCCAGTACTTC. Protein product: CSVLNTETQYF.

Concerning this clonotype: A much larger clone differs by one base, so this may be a read error. The rearrangement joins TRBV5-1 to TRBJ2-1; no firm D call. Germline loops: CDR1 SGHRS, CDR2 YFSETQ. CDR3 length: 14 amino acids. CDR3 bases: TGCGCCAGAAGCTTACGTTCGTTCTACAATGAGCAGTTCTTC. Translating it yields CARSLRSFYNEQFF.

The chain joins TRBV7-8 to TRBJ2-3; 12 bases line up with TRBD1. This CDR3 has 14 amino acids. The trim removed 5 bases at V and 5 bases at J, leaving 2 bases unmatched. Germline CDR1 is SGHVS and CDR2 is FQNEAQ. The CDR3 protein is CASSGDRGRDTQYF. CDR3 DNA sequence: TGTGCCAGCAGCGGGGACAGGGGGCGAGATACGCAGTATTTT.

The sample holds one count of this clonotype. Just one base apart from a much larger clone, this may be a read error. This chain uses TRBV20-1 with TRBJ2-3; 8 nucleotides agree with TRBD1. Germline CDR1 is DFQATT and CDR2 is SNEGSKA (reference sequence). The CDR3 is made up of 17 amino acids. The chain's CDR3 is CCARDLRGQGAADTQYF. The CDR3 DNA reads as TGCTGTGCTAGAGATTTAAGGGGGCAGGGGGCGGCAGATACGCAGTATTTT.

This clonotype was seen repeatedly, ten times or more. The chain carries TRBV6-4 and TRBJ1-3; D uncertain. V lost 0 bases and J 4 bases, leaving 22 bases between the germline ends. This CDR3 is built from 19 residues. Germline-derived CDR1 and CDR2 are MRHNA and SNTAGT. CDR3 sequence reads: CASSDSRQSGRPGGNTIYF. Here the CDR3 DNA reads TGTGCCAGCAGTGACTCGAGACAATCGGGAAGGCCGGGGGGAAACACCATATATTTT.

This clonotype was recorded at least ten times. V and J are TRBV12-3 or TRBV12-4 and TRBJ2-5; 7 bases agree with TRBD1. V was pared by 7 bases and J by 5 bases, with 7 bases of the junction left unmatched. The CDR3 loop spans 13 amino acids. DNA for the CDR3: TGTGCCAGCACGAAGGGGGCTTGGGAGACCCAGTACTTC. Protein product: CASTKGAWETQYF.

The V and J genes are TRBV20-1 and TRBJ2-5; D might be TRBD2 (7 bases). V was trimmed by 2 bases and J by 4 bases, leaving 14 bases between them. Per germline, CDR1 DFQATT and CDR2 SNEGSKA (reference sequence). This CDR3 region has 14 residues. As DNA, the CDR3 is TGCAGTGCTAGAAGAGGGGGAGGGGGAGAGACCCAGTACTTC. Its translation: CSARRGGGGETQYF.

This clonotype was seen many times. The chain uses TRBV5-1 and TRBJ2-1, with 9 bases that match TRBD2. Germline CDR1 and CDR2: SGHRS and YFSETQ. This CDR3 has 15 amino acids. Trimming cost V 4 bases and J 0 bases; bases outside gene matches: 2. CDR3 bases: TGCGCCAGCAGCGGAGCGGGGGGCTCCTACAATGAGCAGTTCTTC. Translation gives CASSGAGGSYNEQFF.

This clonotype was picked up many times. The V gene is TRBV10-3, the J gene TRBJ2-2, with 7 bases lining up with TRBD2. The CDR3 has 14 amino acids. With 10 bases clipped from V and 7 bases from J, the junction kept 12 bases outside the gene matches. The germline V gene encodes CDR1 ENHRY and CDR2 SYGVKD. CDR3 sequence reads: CATGQGGGIGELFF. CDR3 in DNA: TGTGCCACAGGCCAAGGCGGGGGAATCGGGGAGCTGTTTTTT.